This T cell receptor beta chain was identified during a study of OX40 agonist ivuxolimab in advanced cancers. CDR1 and CDR2 (germline): GTSNPN, SVGIG (reference sequence). Trimming removed 0 bases from V and 6 bases from J, with 18 bases in between. The CDR3 contains 16 residues. The protocol was immunoSEQ multiplex PCR, while the TCRdb copy is restricted to in-frame clones and leaves out a portion. This table holds tens of thousands of clones, roughly nine tenths found once. Sequencing was performed on CD4+ or CD8+ T cells sorted from blood, taken in a trial of the OX40 agonist ivuxolimab. The origin of this receptor is an adult with an advanced solid tumor such as melanoma, head and neck, liver or kidney cancer. This rearrangement joins TRBV30 to TRBJ1-5; D may be TRBD1 (6 bases). Written as DNA, the CDR3 is TGTGCCTGGAGTGTAAAGGGAGGGGGGGTCCGTCAGCCCCAGCATTTT. Protein: CAWSVKGGGVRQPQHF.